This note documents a single T cell receptor (beta chain) sequence. Its antigen is currently unknown. The entry originates in a study of blood T cells in healthy people across ages. Across the study: Template switching picked up about one barcoded beta molecule for each two T cells. Overall study findings and caveats: Researchers report that TCR beta diversity correlated strongly with naive T cell percentage. Expanded clonotype changes were possibly confounded by unknown donor CMV status. As age increased, TCR beta diversity per million T cells fell in a roughly linear fashion.

CDR1 is SGHRS and CDR2 is YFSETQ in the germline V gene. V was pared by 4 bases and J by 6 bases, with 14 bases of the junction left unmatched. The CDR3 runs 17 residues. With a J-beta primer mix and a sample-barcoded 5' primer, a second PCR ran roughly 6 to 12 cycles. TCRdb analysed the 5' RACE reads with MiXCR anew, one entry per CDR3 protein. The sample includes roughly 1,500,000 distinct CDR3 sequences, roughly 40% of them seen just once. The chain has TRBV5-1 and TRBJ2-1; 9 nucleotides match TRBD1. Sequenced input: blood. This receptor was obtained from a woman between 18 and 29 years old in good health. The CDR3 protein is CASSPRTGDYLGNEQFF. The CDR3 nucleotides read TGCGCCAGCAGCCCCCGGACAGGGGACTATCTGGGCAATGAGCAGTTCTTC.